This TCR beta chain was recorded in a study of identical twins. The CDR3 sequence is 13 residues long. Trimming took 3 bases from V and 5 from J, leaving 10 bases between them. The germline CDR1 and CDR2 sequences are SGHNT and YENEEA. Template switching added a universal primer site; cDNA carried unique molecular identifiers. TCRdb fed the 5' RACE reads into MiXCR, producing one record per CDR3 protein. The sample holds under 300,000 distinct CDR3 sequences, 6.5% seen once. This clonotype turned up a few times. The same sample was also studied in work on T cells expressing NK-cell markers. Per that study: Sorted CD3+CD56+NKG2C+, CD3+CD56+NKG2C- and CD3+CD56-NKG2C+ T cells provided the TCR beta repertoires. Eight donors were sequenced, of whom seven were HCMV-seropositive, while the remaining one was HCMV-seronegative. The contribution of dominant NKG2C+ clonotypes to CD8+ T cells in about 6 donors was roughly 1.0-8%.

The sequence was obtained from a woman aged 18 to 35 in good health. V gene TRBV11-3 combines with J gene TRBJ1-1; D is possibly TRBD1 (5 bases). Sequencing was carried out using CD8+ T cells sorted from blood. This chain's CDR3 is CASSFSGATEAFF. DNA of the CDR3: TGTGCCAGCAGCTTTAGCGGGGCAACTGAAGCTTTCTTT.